The entry below gives a single T cell receptor beta chain sequence along with its context. This entry is derived from a study of blood T cell repertoires in COVID-19. Study context: Donors in the United States, Italy and Spain gave samples during acute or convalescent COVID-19. Sources were T cells, B-cell-depleted T cells, or PBMCs; the material itself was cDNA or gDNA.

In the source study's methods: Scientists estimated how many nucleated cells there were by amplifying reference gene primers. TCRdb's table, derived via immunoSEQ multiplex PCR, lists solely in-frame clones and lacks some. V and J calls and clone size are those listed in that table; D and trimming were worked out from the DNA. The repertoire holds roughly 300,000 clones, with approximately 80% as singletons. Sequenced input: peripheral blood. This clonotype originated in a woman in her sixties or seventies with active or convalescent COVID-19.

Here the CDR3 DNA reads TGTGCCAGCAGCCCTCCGGGGTGGGACACTGAAGCTTTCTTT. Protein: CASSPPGWDTEAFF. The chain is built from TRBV11-2 and TRBJ1-1; D is ambiguous. Trimming removed 5 bases from V and 3 bases from J, with 13 bases in between. CDR3 size: 14 residues. In germline, CDR1 is SGHAT, CDR2 FQNNGV.